What follows describes a single TCR beta chain. The sample is drawn from a study of blood T cells in healthy people across ages. The CDR3 sequence is 16 residues long. V was pared by 0 bases and J by 7 bases, with 14 bases between. Germline CDR1 reads SGHRS; CDR2 reads YFSETQ. The second PCR ran about 6 to 11 cycles with a sample-barcoded 5' primer and J-beta primers. TCRdb called the 5' RACE reads again in MiXCR, with one record for every CDR3 protein. Of about 640,000 distinct CDR3 sequences listed, roughly 50% are singletons. This rearrangement joins TRBV5-1 to TRBJ1-6; D perhaps matches TRBD1 (5 bases). The clonotype originates from a man aged 55 to 70 in good health. The sequencing input was blood. The CDR3 sequence: CASSLGGDAGNSPLHF. CDR3 sequence (DNA): TGCGCCAGCAGCTTGGGCGGGGACGCGGGAAATTCACCCCTCCACTTT.